These 30 T cell receptor beta chains were sequenced from one sample in a study of blood T cell repertoires in COVID-19. Repertoires were generated with immunoSEQ multiplex PCR, while TCRdb's copy carries only in-frame clones and drops some. The sample has more than 80,000 clones; around 87% are singletons. Input material: peripheral blood. The receptors were sampled from a middle-aged man with acute or convalescent COVID-19.

The gene calls are TRBV9 and TRBJ1-1; 8 nucleotides line up with TRBD1. In germline, CDR1 is SGDLS, CDR2 YYNGEE. Trimming removed 4 bases from V and 1 base from J; junction bases left unmatched: 6. The CDR3 is 15 amino acids. CDR3: CASSPTGAGNTEAFF. The CDR3 nucleotides read TGTGCCAGCAGCCCGACAGGGGCCGGGAACACTGAAGCTTTCTTT.

The gene calls are TRBV3-1 (or the pseudogene TRBV3-2) and TRBJ2-1, with D possibly being TRBD1 (6 bases). This CDR3 is 17 amino acids long. The V and J ends lost 1 base and 7 bases respectively, with 20 bases between them. The V gene's germline CDR1 is LGHDT and CDR2 YNNKEL (reference sequence). The CDR3 bases are TGTGCCAGCAGCCAAGCAACACGGGGACATTTTCGTAATGAGCAGTTCTTC. Translation: CASSQATRGHFRNEQFF.

The J gene is TRBJ1-2, the V gene TRBV6-5, with 7 positions matching TRBD1. Germline V lookup: CDR1 MNHEY, CDR2 SVGAGI. The CDR3 covers 13 residues. V shed 6 bases and J 3 bases; nucleotides not matched to a gene: 4. In DNA form, the CDR3 reads TGTGCCAGCAGACTCGGACAGGACTATGGCTACACCTTC. This sequence encodes CASRLGQDYGYTF.

This clone was picked up a small number of times. This sequence joins TRBV7-2 and TRBJ1-2; 7 nucleotides match TRBD1. This CDR3 is 14 amino acids long. Trimming took 5 bases from V and 4 from J; bases not matched to a gene: 7. Germline CDR1 reads SGHTA; CDR2 reads FQGNSA. The CDR3 reads CASSPRQGIYGYTF. CDR3 bases: TGTGCCAGCAGCCCCCGACAGGGAATCTATGGCTACACCTTC. The entire variable domain, with the rest obtained from reference TRBV7-2 and TRBJ1-2, is as follows: GAGVSQSPSNKVTEKGKDVELRCDPISGHTALYWYRQSLGQGLEFLIYFQGNSAPDKSGLPSDRFSAERTGGSVSTLTIQRTQQEDSAVYLCASSPRQGIYGYTFGSGTRLTVV.

This clone was recorded a few times. The genes are TRBV6-4 and TRBJ2-1; 12 positions agree with TRBD1. The germline V gene has CDR1 MRHNA and CDR2 SNTAGT. The CDR3 extends over 17 amino acids. V trimming: 3 bases; J trimming: 5 bases; junction bases outside the gene matches: 8. The CDR3 region has the DNA TGTGCCAGCAGTGATAGCGTCCGGGACAGGGGGCACAATGAGCAGTTCTTC. Encoded protein: CASSDSVRDRGHNEQFF.

This clone was observed once. This chain connects TRBV15 to TRBJ1-5; 8 bases line up with TRBD1. Germline V gives CDR1 LNHNV, CDR2 YYDKDF (reference sequence). The V and J ends lost 7 bases and 0 bases, in that order; junction bases with no gene match: 11. The CDR3 length is 17 residues. CDR3 DNA sequence: TGTGCCACCAAGGGCGCAGGGGGCAGGTATAGCAATCAGCCCCAGCATTTT. Amino acids: CATKGAGGRYSNQPQHF.

The chain joins TRBV19 to TRBJ1-1; D is possibly TRBD1 (6 bases). This CDR3 region has 13 residues. In germline, CDR1 is LNHDA, CDR2 SQIVND (reference sequence). V dropped 5 bases and J dropped 3 bases, with 10 bases sitting between them. The CDR3 sequence: CASSPRTDTEAFF. The CDR3 DNA sequence: TGTGCCAGTAGTCCGAGGACAGACACTGAAGCTTTCTTT. Full variable domain (remainder filled in from reference TRBV19 and TRBJ1-1): DGGITQSPKYLFRKEGQNVTLSCEQNLNHDAMYWYRQDPGQGLRLIYYSQIVNDFQKGDIAEGYSVSREKKESFPLTVTSAQKNPTAFYLCASSPRTDTEAFFGQGTRLTVV.

The rearrangement links TRBV4-2 to TRBJ1-1; D call uncertain. V shed 0 bases and J shed 1 base, with 9 bases lying between them. Looked up from germline, CDR1 is LGHNA and CDR2 is YNFKEQ. This CDR3 spans 15 amino acids. The CDR3 here is CASSQDLGPNTEAFF. For the CDR3, the DNA is TGTGCCAGCAGCCAAGATCTTGGCCCGAACACTGAAGCTTTCTTT.

V gene TRBV6-1 combines with J gene TRBJ1-5; D call uncertain. Trimming pared 3 bases from V and 4 bases from J, leaving 10 bases between. The CDR3 has 14 amino acids. Germline V gene lookup returns CDR1 MNHNS and CDR2 SASEGT. In DNA form, the CDR3 reads TGTGCCAGCAGTGATGGCTGGTCTAATCAGCCCCAGCATTTT. Encoded protein: CASSDGWSNQPQHF.

The chain couples TRBV2 to TRBJ1-1, with D possibly TRBD1 on 5 matching bases. The CDR3 totals 13 residues. Trimming removed 5 bases from V and 4 bases from J, with 11 bases in between. Germline-derived CDR1 and CDR2 are SNHLY and FYNNEI. The CDR3 sequence: CASSQGATTEAFF. DNA for the CDR3: TGTGCCAGCAGTCAGGGTGCGACCACTGAAGCTTTCTTT.

This clone has only one observation. The J gene is TRBJ2-1, the V gene TRBV5-1, with a weak D call TRBD1 (5 bases). The CDR3 consists of 12 residues. V lost 3 bases and J 6 bases, leaving 7 bases between the germline ends. Germline lookup yields CDR1 SGHRS and CDR2 YFSETQ. The CDR3 sequence is CASSSQGNEQFF. CDR3 coding DNA: TGCGCCAGCAGCTCCCAGGGCAATGAGCAGTTCTTC.

The J gene is TRBJ2-7, the V gene TRBV7-8; D gene unclear. CDR3 length equals 13 residues. With 5 bases removed from V and 2 bases from J, the gap between germline ends came to 10 bases. Germline CDR1 reads SGHVS; CDR2 reads FQNEAQ. CDR3 sequence reads: CASSRAQTYEQYF. CDR3 sequence (DNA): TGTGCCAGCAGCCGGGCACAGACCTACGAGCAGTACTTC.

The CDR3 coding sequence is TGTGCCACGGGGGACACCGGGGAGCTGTTTTTT. It specifies CATGDTGELFF. The chain joins TRBV11-2 to TRBJ2-2; the D gene is possibly TRBD2 (6 bases). CDR3 length: 11 amino acids. Trimming left V 10 bases short and J 3 bases short, with 6 bases between. The germline CDR1 and CDR2 sequences are SGHAT and FQNNGV.

This clone is a singleton in its sample. The rearrangement links TRBV7-2 to TRBJ1-4; TRBD1 aligns across 7 bases. Looked up from germline, CDR1 is SGHTA and CDR2 is FQGNSA. V trimming: 5 bases; J trimming: 14 bases; junction bases outside the gene matches: 17. This CDR3 contains 15 residues. The CDR3 loop reads CASSPRAGSPGGLFF. The CDR3 DNA reads as TGTGCCAGCAGCCCGCGGGCGGGTTCTCCAGGGGGGCTGTTTTTT.

The chain couples TRBV10-3 to TRBJ2-3, with D maybe TRBD1 (5 bases). Germline lookup yields CDR1 ENHRY and CDR2 SYGVKD. CDR3 size: 16 residues. V was cut by 6 bases and J by 1 base, with 17 bases left in between. CDR3 nucleotide sequence: TGTGCCATCAGGAAAACAGGCGAAGAGGGCACAGATACGCAGTATTTT. This encodes CAIRKTGEEGTDTQYF.

V and J are TRBV30 and TRBJ1-4; D is ambiguous. The V gene's germline CDR1 is GTSNPN and CDR2 SVGIG (reference sequence). With 1 base removed from V and 5 bases from J, the gap between germline ends came to 8 bases. This CDR3 has 13 residues. This CDR3 is CAWSGGRNEKLFF. CDR3 in DNA: TGTGCCTGGAGTGGTGGGAGGAATGAAAAACTGTTTTTT.

The V and J genes are TRBV10-1 and TRBJ2-2; 7 bases match TRBD2. The CDR3 runs 14 residues. CDR1 WNHNN and CDR2 SYGVQD come from the germline V gene (reference sequence). The junction had 6 bases not matched to a gene; V was cut back by 4 bases and J by 7 bases. The CDR3 nucleotides read TGCGCCAGCAGTGCGAGAGGCGGGAGCGGGGAGCTGTTTTTT. Protein sequence: CASSARGGSGELFF.

In its sample, this clone was seen once. The V call is TRBV7-9, the J call TRBJ1-6; TRBD1 aligns across 9 bases. CDR1 is SEHNR, CDR2 FQNEAQ, per germline (reference sequence). The CDR3 totals 15 residues. Trimming removed 1 base from V and 8 bases from J; junction bases left unmatched: 3. The CDR3 here is CASSLVQGAYSPLHF. As DNA, the CDR3 is TGTGCCAGCAGCTTAGTACAGGGGGCGTATTCACCCCTCCACTTT.

The chain joins TRBV5-1 to TRBJ1-2, with D possibly being TRBD1 (6 bases). V gave up 4 bases and J gave up 8 bases, with 21 bases separating them. CDR1 and CDR2 from the germline V gene are SGHRS and YFSETQ. The CDR3 has 15 residues. CDR3 protein: CASSEKQGISSGYTF. CDR3 nucleotide sequence: TGCGCCAGCAGCGAGAAGCAGGGGATTTCGAGCGGCTACACCTTC.

The chain has TRBV24-1 and TRBJ1-5, with 9 positions matching TRBD1. J lost 3 bases, V lost 4 bases, and 9 bases had no gene match. The CDR3 has 17 residues. Germline V lookup: CDR1 KGHDR, CDR2 SFDVKD. CDR3 bases: TGTGCCACCAGTGACCCCGGGACAGGGAACTACAATCAGCCCCAGCATTTT. Translated: CATSDPGTGNYNQPQHF.

This clone was seen once. The chain combines TRBV6-2 or TRBV6-3 with TRBJ1-2, with D hard to call. Germline loops: CDR1 MNHEY, CDR2 SVGEGT. Trimming stripped 4 bases from V and 8 bases from J, with 11 bases between. The CDR3 is 12 amino acids. The CDR3 loop reads CASSSAGRGYTF. CDR3 in DNA: TGTGCCAGCAGTTCAGCGGGGAGAGGCTACACCTTC.

The chain employs TRBV12-3 or TRBV12-4 and TRBJ1-2; TRBD1 is a possible D gene (5 bases). This CDR3 is 13 amino acids long. The V end was cut by 1 base, the J end by 8 bases, with 11 bases between. Here the CDR3 reads CASSLGGPEGYTF. The CDR3 DNA reads as TGTGCCAGCAGTTTAGGGGGCCCAGAGGGCTACACCTTC.

This clone came up once. The CDR3 DNA is TGCGCCAGCAGTGAGTCCGGGAAGTGGTACGAGCAGTACTTC. Its translation is CASSESGKWYEQYF. The chain recombines TRBV10-1 with TRBJ2-7, with D possibly matching TRBD2 (5 bases). The CDR3 is 14 amino acids. CDR1 is WNHNN and CDR2 is SYGVQD in the germline V gene (reference sequence). Deletions cut 0 bases from V and 4 bases from J, with 10 bases between.

This clone occurred once. V and J are TRBV19 and TRBJ1-5; D may be TRBD1 (6 bases). The germline V gene encodes CDR1 LNHDA and CDR2 SQIVND (reference sequence). CDR3 size: 15 residues. V was shortened by 7 bases and J by 6 bases, with 19 bases between the two germline ends. CDR3 loop: CASTPWGGASQPQHF. The CDR3, as DNA: TGTGCCAGTACTCCCTGGGGGGGGGCTAGTCAGCCCCAGCATTTT.

This chain joins TRBV4-2 and TRBJ2-7; 8 bases fit TRBD2. The V segment lost 1 base and the J segment 3 bases; nucleotides outside the gene matches: 5. The CDR3 contains 15 residues. Germline lookup yields CDR1 LGHNA and CDR2 YNFKEQ. For the CDR3, the DNA is TGTGCCAGCAGCCAAGGAGTAGCGGGGTTCTACGAGCAGTACTTC. Translation: CASSQGVAGFYEQYF.

The J gene is TRBJ2-1, the V gene TRBV19, with D perhaps TRBD2 (7 bases). Germline values: CDR1 LNHDA, CDR2 SQIVND (reference sequence). V was clipped by 1 base and J by 5 bases, with 12 bases between them. The length of the CDR3 is 15 residues. This CDR3 reads CASSIGGGLNNEQFF. Written as DNA, the CDR3 is TGTGCCAGTAGTATAGGGGGGGGGCTGAACAATGAGCAGTTCTTC.

The chain employs TRBV30 and TRBJ2-5, with 7 positions matching TRBD1. The CDR3 has 13 amino acids. Per the germline V gene, CDR1 is GTSNPN and CDR2 is SVGIG (reference sequence). Trimming at V came to 0 bases and at J to 4 bases, leaving 2 bases not matched to a gene. The CDR3 region has the DNA TGTGCCTGGAGTGTCAACAGGGGAGAGACCCAGTACTTC. The encoded protein is CAWSVNRGETQYF.

J is TRBJ2-1 and V is TRBV19; 8 positions match TRBD1. V trimming: 0 bases; J trimming: 9 bases; junction bases outside the gene matches: 7. The germline V gene encodes CDR1 LNHDA and CDR2 SQIVND (reference sequence). There are 15 residues in the CDR3. The CDR3 region has the DNA TGTGCCAGTAGTATAGATAGGGGGACAGGCAGTGAGCAGTTCTTC. Translating gives CASSIDRGTGSEQFF.

The J gene is TRBJ2-1, the V gene TRBV6-5; 8 bases align to TRBD2. The V gene end was trimmed by 7 bases and the J gene end by 7 bases; junction bases not matched to a gene: 12. Germline V gene sequence: CDR1 MNHEY, CDR2 SVGAGI. CDR3 length: 15 residues. CDR3 DNA: TGTGCCAGCACTTTTACCCGGGGGGGTTATAATGAGCAGTTCTTC. It codes for CASTFTRGGYNEQFF.

The chain carries TRBV15 and TRBJ1-4, with D possibly matching TRBD1 (6 bases). V dropped 7 bases and J dropped 0 bases, with 18 bases sitting between them. Germline V gene lookup returns CDR1 LNHNV and CDR2 YYDKDF (reference sequence). CDR3 size: 17 residues. In DNA, the CDR3 is TGTGCCACCATGGACAGTGGTTCCTCTCCAACTAATGAAAAACTGTTTTTT. It is translated as CATMDSGSSPTNEKLFF.